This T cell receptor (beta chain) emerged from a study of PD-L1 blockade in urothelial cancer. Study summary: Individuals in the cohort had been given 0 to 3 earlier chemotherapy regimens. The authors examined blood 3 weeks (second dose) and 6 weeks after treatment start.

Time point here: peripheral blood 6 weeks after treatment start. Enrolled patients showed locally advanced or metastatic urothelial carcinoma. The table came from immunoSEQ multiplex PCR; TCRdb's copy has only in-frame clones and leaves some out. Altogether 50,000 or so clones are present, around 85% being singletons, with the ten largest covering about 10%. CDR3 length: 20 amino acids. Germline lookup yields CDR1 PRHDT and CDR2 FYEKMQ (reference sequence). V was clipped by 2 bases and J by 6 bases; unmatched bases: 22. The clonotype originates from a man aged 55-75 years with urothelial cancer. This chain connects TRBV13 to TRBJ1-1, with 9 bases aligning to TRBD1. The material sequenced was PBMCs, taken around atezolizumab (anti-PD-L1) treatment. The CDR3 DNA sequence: TGTGCCAGCAGCTTAATCGGTGTCCACAGGGGGCAGATGGTAATCGCTGAAGCTTTCTTT. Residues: CASSLIGVHRGQMVIAEAFF. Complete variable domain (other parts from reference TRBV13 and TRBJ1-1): AAGVIQSPRHLIKEKRETATLKCYPIPRHDTVYWYQQGPGQDPQFLISFYEKMQSDKGSIPDRFSAQQFSDYHSELNMSSLELGDSALYFCASSLIGVHRGQMVIAEAFFGQGTRLTVV.